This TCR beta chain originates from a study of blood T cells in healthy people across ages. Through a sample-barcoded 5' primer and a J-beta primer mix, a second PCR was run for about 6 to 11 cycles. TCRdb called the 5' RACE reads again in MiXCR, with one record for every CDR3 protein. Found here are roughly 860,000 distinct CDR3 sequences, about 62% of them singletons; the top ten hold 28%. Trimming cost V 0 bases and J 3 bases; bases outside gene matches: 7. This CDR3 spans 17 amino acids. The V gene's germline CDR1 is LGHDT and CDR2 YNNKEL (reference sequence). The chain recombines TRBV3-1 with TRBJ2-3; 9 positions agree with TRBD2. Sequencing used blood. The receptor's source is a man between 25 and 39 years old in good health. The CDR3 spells CASSQEQRGAPTDTQYF. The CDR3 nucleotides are TGTGCCAGCAGCCAAGAACAGCGGGGGGCCCCGACAGATACGCAGTATTTT.